The following is a T cell receptor (beta chain) sequence with its context. Its antigen is as yet unknown. UMIs with a 6-nucleotide sample barcode were added by template switching. Each CDR3 protein gets one entry in TCRdb, which reprocessed the 5' RACE reads and gives no DNA. In all, the sample yields tens of thousands of distinct CDR3 sequences. The data were obtained in a study of monozygotic twins with inflammatory bowel disease. Findings and caveats of the study: IBD patients displayed reduced TCRbeta diversity (inverse Simpson) when set against healthy co-twins.

The CDR3 consists of 13 residues. In germline, CDR1 is SGHTA, CDR2 FQGTGA. The source material was blood. The receptor was derived from a human donor with ulcerative colitis or Crohn's disease, or a healthy co-twin of an affected twin (not recorded which). J is TRBJ1-2 and V is TRBV7-3. The CDR3 loop is CASSLSPGGGYTF.